Included here is one TCR beta chain sequence, with context. Its antigen is unidentified. Data came from immunoSEQ multiplex PCR; TCRdb stores just in-frame clones and leaves some out. The sample has 980,000 or so clones; about three quarters are singletons. Germline V gene lookup returns CDR1 SQVTM and CDR2 ANQGSEA. Trimming removed 3 bases at V and 0 bases at J, with 18 bases between. The CDR3 extends over 17 amino acids. This sample was taken from a study of shared clonotypes between healthy human individuals. Regarding the study as a whole: A few donors shared about 4.5% of their naive CD4 clonotypes. Expectations were that clonotype sharing among donors would be affected by sequencing depth.

The gene calls are TRBV29-1 and TRBJ2-1; a weak D match, TRBD2 (6 bases). The material sequenced was memory CD4+ T cells sorted from blood. As for subset: CD45RA-negative fraction. This TCR came from a man in his late teens or twenties in good health. In DNA, the CDR3 is TGCAGCGTTGACGGGGGAAATCAGATGTCCTCCTACAATGAGCAGTTCTTC. Its protein product is CSVDGGNQMSSYNEQFF.